This T cell receptor beta chain was identified during a study of cytomegalovirus exposure and HLA in healthy donors. Points from the study as a whole: The study reported that TCR beta sequences accurately predicted HLA-A and HLA-B alleles in most subjects. In the analysis, some V segments, TRBV6-2 and TRBV6-3 included, were excluded as indistinguishable. Several of the most significant clusters appeared, in a later analysis, to be linked to common viral pathogens. Later findings reportedly placed an Asian-associated ancestry cluster below the approximately 650-donor mean for N-insertions.

Amplification used 60 Vbeta primers and 13 Jbeta primers. Data came from immunoSEQ multiplex PCR; TCRdb stores just in-frame clones and leaves some out. There are around 170,000 clones in the sample; about 85% occur only once, and about 3.8% lies in the top ten. The CDR3 length is 19 residues. The ends lost 0 bases at V and 3 bases at J; junction bases unmatched: 9. The germline V gene has CDR1 LGHNA and CDR2 YSLEER. This clone was seen once. Antigen specificity is unknown. The source is a man aged 50-59 years in good health and CMV-seronegative. The chain employs TRBV4-3 and TRBJ2-2; TRBD2 matches at 11 bases. The sample consisted of PBMCs. Here the CDR3 reads CASSQELAGARGDTGELFF. The CDR3 DNA reads TGCGCCAGCAGCCAAGAACTAGCGGGGGCTAGGGGAGACACCGGGGAGCTGTTTTTT.